This T cell receptor beta chain was observed in a study of cytomegalovirus exposure and HLA in healthy donors. General study points: An Asian-associated ancestry cluster reportedly showed fewer N-insertions than the roughly 670-donor mean in a later analysis.

60 Vbeta and 13 Jbeta primers were used in PCR. Profiling relied on immunoSEQ multiplex PCR, and the TCRdb table lists in-frame clones only, not all of them. The data contain 85,000 to 130,000 clones, 79% of them seen just once; the ten biggest clones take up approximately 3.7%. To note about this clone: Its antigen is undetermined.

Every donor was a healthy person donating bone marrow. Looked up from germline, CDR1 is MNHNY and CDR2 is SVGAGI (reference sequence). The V and J ends lost 6 bases and 2 bases respectively, with 11 bases between them. The CDR3 totals 14 residues. Sequenced sample: PBMCs. This rearrangement joins TRBV6-6 to TRBJ1-5, with D perhaps matching TRBD1 (5 bases). The clonotype originates from a female donor in good health and CMV-seropositive. The CDR3 loop is CASRLQQGNQPQHF. CDR3 DNA sequence: TGTGCCAGCAGGCTACAACAGGGCAATCAGCCCCAGCATTTT.